This T cell receptor (beta chain) was documented in a study of blood T cell repertoires in COVID-19. Repertoires were generated with immunoSEQ multiplex PCR, while TCRdb's copy carries only in-frame clones and drops some. The sample records 130,000 or so clones, approximately 84% being singletons. Participants were aged roughly 18 to 90 years, lived in roughly 23 US areas, and enrolled virtually. The trim removed 5 bases at V and 0 bases at J, leaving 4 bases unmatched. This CDR3 is built from 16 residues. The germline gives CDR1 SEHNR, CDR2 FQNEAQ (reference sequence). The TCR was taken from a woman aged 50 to 60 with acute COVID-19. The rearrangement joins TRBV7-9 to TRBJ2-1, with 10 bases aligning to TRBD1. The material sequenced was PBMCs or T cells enriched from blood (not recorded which). CDR3 region: CASSPRTGGSYNEQFF. CDR3 nucleotide sequence: TGTGCCAGCAGCCCTCGGACAGGGGGCTCCTACAATGAGCAGTTCTTC.